The 7 T cell receptor beta chains in this list originate from one sample, sequenced in a study of T cells in Graves' hyperthyroidism and ophthalmopathy. The TCR beta CDR3 regions underwent amplification using RNA transcripts as the source. The HTBI primer set served for first-round RT-PCR of the TCR CDR3. TCRdb re-called the multiplex PCR reads through MiXCR, storing one row per CDR3 protein. The sample holds more than 300,000 distinct CDR3 sequences, about 14% seen once. Sequenced sample: blood. The receptors were gathered from a woman in her fifties or sixties with Graves' hyperthyroidism.

This clonotype appeared many times. The chain combines TRBV12-3 or TRBV12-4 with TRBJ2-2; the D is unclear. This CDR3 is 11 amino acids long. Between the trimmed V and J ends, which lost 6 bases and 4 bases, there was a span of 3 bases. In DNA, the CDR3 is TGTGCCAGCAGAGCCACCGGGGAGCTGTTTTTT. It yields the protein CASRATGELFF.

The table lists this clonotype with a few counts. The V call is TRBV19, the J call TRBJ1-1, with D possibly being TRBD1 (5 bases). Germline V gene lookup returns CDR1 LNHDA and CDR2 SQIVND (reference sequence). CDR3 length: 12 residues. V was cut by 3 bases and J by 8 bases, with 10 bases left in between. CDR3 region: CASSIIGGEAFF. The CDR3 region has the DNA TGTGCCAGTAGTATTATTGGGGGGGAAGCTTTCTTT.

As for this clonotype: This may be a read error: a much more frequent sequence differs by one nucleotide. The rearrangement links TRBV27 to TRBJ2-7; tentatively, D is TRBD2 (5 bases). This CDR3 has 14 amino acids. CDR1 is MNHEY, CDR2 SMNVEV, per germline (reference sequence). V was shortened by 2 bases and J by 2 bases, with 10 bases between the two germline ends. CDR3 loop: CASSLNTEAYEQYF. The CDR3 nucleotides read TGTGCCAGCAGTTTAAATACGGAGGCCTACGAGCAGTACTTC.

This rearrangement joins TRBV5-1 to TRBJ2-5; TRBD2 matches at 12 bases. Germline V lookup: CDR1 SGHRS, CDR2 YFSETQ. CDR3 length: 15 residues. V shed 3 bases and J 4 bases; nucleotides not matched to a gene: 4. The CDR3 region has the DNA TGCGCCAGCAGCTCTACGACTAGCGGGAGAGAGACCCAGTACTTC. Translation gives CASSSTTSGRETQYF.

This rearrangement joins TRBV10-1 to TRBJ1-1; D is unresolved. Germline CDR1 reads WNHNN; CDR2 reads SYGVQD (reference sequence). The V end lost 7 bases, the J end lost 0 bases, and 9 bases lay between the germline ends. The CDR3 length is 13 residues. CDR3 in DNA: TGCGCCAGCACCTCCTCATTGAACACTGAAGCTTTCTTT. Amino acid sequence: CASTSSLNTEAFF.

There are many counts of this clonotype. The chain joins TRBV2 to TRBJ1-6; tentative D call: TRBD1 (5 bases). Trimming left V 4 bases short and J 7 bases short, with 14 bases between. Germline-derived CDR1 and CDR2 are SNHLY and FYNNEI. The CDR3 covers 15 residues. In nucleotides, the CDR3 is TGTGCCAGCAGTGTTGAAGGGGAGAGAAATTCACCCCTCCACTTT. Translated, it gives CASSVEGERNSPLHF.

This clonotype showed up many times. The rearrangement links TRBV4-1 to TRBJ2-5; either TRBD1 or TRBD2 may supply D (6 bases each). The V end was cut by 4 bases, the J end by 1 base, with 13 bases between. This CDR3 comprises 15 residues. The V gene's germline CDR1 is MGHRA and CDR2 YSYEKL. In nucleotides, the CDR3 is TGCGCCAGCAGCCCGGGGGCGTGGGGCCAAGAGACCCAGTACTTC. This sequence encodes CASSPGAWGQETQYF.